These T cell receptor beta chains were read from a single sample in a study of T-cell memory formation after mild COVID-19. TCRdb independently ran MiXCR on the 5' RACE reads; one entry per CDR3 protein. Of 140,000 or so distinct CDR3 sequences in the sample, 6% to 7% were seen once. Input material: PBMCs or a T cell subset sorted from them (not recorded which). The origin of the receptors is an adult woman who had mild COVID-19 (a few samples of this study predate the infection). Cell type and time point are not known. Both conserved end residues are part of each CDR3. D genes are given only for firm matches. Clone size is not always given. Where it is, it says once, few, many or a class for expanded clones.

>TRBJ2-1|many|.|TRBV4-2
TGTGCCAGCAGCCAAGTTCTAGCGTACGGGAACAATGAGCAGTTCTTC
CASSQVLAYGNNEQFF
>TRBJ1-1|few|TRBD1|TRBV18
TGTGCCAGCTCTCCCGGGACAGGGTTTGGCACTGAAGCTTTCTTT
CASSPGTGFGTEAFF
>TRBJ1-5|few|.|TRBV2
TGTGCCAGCGGCTCCATACGTCGGGATCAGCCCCAGCATTTT
CASGSIRRDQPQHF
>TRBJ1-2|.|.|TRBV12-3/TRBV12-4
TGTGCCAGCAGCACGGGACGGAGCTATGGCTACACCTTC
CASSTGRSYGYTF
>TRBJ2-7|few|.|TRBV5-1
TGCGCCAGCAGCTTCCACGAGGGGCCCTACGAGCAGTACTTC
CASSFHEGPYEQYF
>TRBJ2-7|.|.|TRBV11-2
TGTGCCAGCAGCTTTGGGGCTTCTTGGGGCTCCTACGAGCAGTACTTC
CASSFGASWGSYEQYF
>TRBJ1-5|many|.|TRBV15
TGTGCCACCAGCAGAGGCTTGGGGGATGGAGGCAATCAGCCCCAGCATTTT
CATSRGLGDGGNQPQHF
>TRBJ1-2|many|TRBD1|TRBV3-1
TGTGCCAGCAGCCAAGGATCAGGGGGTAACTATGGCTACACCTTC
CASSQGSGGNYGYTF
>TRBJ2-7|few|.|TRBV6-5
TGTGCCAGCAGTTACTCGAACCAGCCCAGTACCTACGAGCAGTACTTC
CASSYSNQPSTYEQYF
>TRBJ1-5|many|TRBD1|TRBV7-9
TGTGCCAGCAGCCGGACAGGCCAAAATCAGCCCCAGCATTTT
CASSRTGQNQPQHF
>TRBJ1-2|many|.|TRBV6-5
TGTGCCGCTCGGAGGGGAGGCTATGGCTACACCTTC
CAARRGGYGYTF
>TRBJ1-2|many|.|TRBV20-1
TGCAGTGCTAGGGGAGGGGATGGCTACACCTTC
CSARGGDGYTF
>TRBJ1-1|few|TRBD1|TRBV6-2/TRBV6-3
TGTGCCAGCAGCCCCGCGGCCAGGCAGGGGGTACCTTTCTTT
CASSPAARQGVPFF
>TRBJ2-3|few|TRBD2|TRBV20-1
TGCAGTGCTAGAGTTAAAGCTAGCGGGAGTTTCGCAGATACGCAGTATTTT
CSARVKASGSFADTQYF
>TRBJ1-1|few|.|TRBV5-1
TGCGCCAGCAGCTTGAACCCTCTGGACAGGAACACTGAAGCTTTCTTT
CASSLNPLDRNTEAFF
>TRBJ2-7|few|.|TRBV3-1
TGTGCCAGCAGCCGGGGCCGAAGATCATCCTACGAGCAGTACTTC
CASSRGRRSSYEQYF
>TRBJ1-5|few|.|TRBV7-9
TGTGCCAGCAGCATAGGGGGGCAGCCCCAGCATTTT
CASSIGGQPQHF
>TRBJ2-7|few|.|TRBV7-2
TGTGCCAGCAGCCGCGGGGCCCCATCCTACGAGCAGTACTTC
CASSRGAPSYEQYF
>TRBJ1-1|few|.|TRBV24-1
TGTGCCACCAGTGATTTAGCCCGGATGAACACTGAAGCTTTCTTT
CATSDLARMNTEAFF
>TRBJ2-3|many|.|TRBV30
TGTGCCTGGAGTGTAAGCTCTTGGACGCAGTATTTT
CAWSVSSWTQYF
>TRBJ2-1|many|.|TRBV5-6
TGTGCCAGCAGCTTGGTCGCAGGGATCTACAATGAGCAGTTCTTC
CASSLVAGIYNEQFF
>TRBJ2-3|many|TRBD1|TRBV5-1
TGCGCCAGCAGATCAGGGACAGCTAGCACAGATACGCAGTATTTT
CASRSGTASTDTQYF
>TRBJ2-1|many|.|TRBV5-1
TGCGCCAGCAGGACGGGGAAAGAGAATGAGCAGTTCTTC
CASRTGKENEQFF
>TRBJ2-7|few|TRBD2|TRBV12-3/TRBV12-4
TGTGCCAGCAGTCGACTAGCGGGAGCCTCCGGCGAGCAGTACTTC
CASSRLAGASGEQYF
>TRBJ2-3|many|.|TRBV5-5
TGTGCCAGCAGCATACTCACAGATACGCAGTATTTT
CASSILTDTQYF
>TRBJ2-7|.|.|TRBV9
TGTGCCAGCAGCCTACATGGTAACTACGAGCAGTACTTC
CASSLHGNYEQYF